This T cell receptor beta chain was captured by sequencing in a study of shared clonotypes between healthy human individuals. Findings and caveats of the study: Estimated clonotype richness was generally higher in naive than memory subsets.

Genomic DNA (from each subset) was split evenly across several immunoSEQ plates. Authors' processing steps: Filtering differed since immunoSEQ provided only junctions, with no quality scores. Clones were read by immunoSEQ multiplex PCR, and TCRdb kept only the in-frame ones, dropping some. V, J and clone size are those of that table, while D and trimming were read from the DNA. Among about 2.3 million clones listed, 93% were seen once. V was pared by 5 bases and J by 7 bases, with 16 bases of the junction left unmatched. Germline V gives CDR1 MDHEN, CDR2 SYDVKM. The CDR3 loop spans 17 amino acids. There were only Caucasian adults among the donors, and all lived in Nashville, Tennessee. In its sample, this clone was seen once. Its target is not known.

This sequence was found in a man aged 18-30 years in good health. Some clones in this sample may be carry-over from other donors' samples. The chain recombines TRBV28 with TRBJ2-1; 8 bases are shared with TRBD2. The material sequenced was naive CD4+ T cells from PBMCs. The subset denotes: CD45RA+ positively selected. In DNA form, the CDR3 reads TGTGCCAGCAGTAGCCTAAAGCGGGGGACTCTATTTAATGAGCAGTTCTTC. Encoded protein: CASSSLKRGTLFNEQFF.